The rows below give T cell receptor beta chains drawn from one sample of a study of T cell responses to AZD1222 COVID-19 vaccine. The protocol was immunoSEQ multiplex PCR, while the TCRdb copy is restricted to in-frame clones and leaves out a portion. The sample yields about 120,000 clones, 92% seen once. Sample: peripheral blood, taken 28 days after the second AZD1222 dose. These receptors were obtained from an adult who received the AZD1222 COVID-19 vaccine. CDR3s include the opening cysteine and the closing phenylalanine or tryptophan. The order of the fields is J gene, V gene, D gene, CDR3 DNA, CDR3 protein. D genes are given only for firm matches.

>TRBJ2-1|TRBV29-1|NA
TGCAGCGTTGAGGAGACAGTCCGAAACTACAATGAGCAGTTCTTC
CSVEETVRNYNEQFF
>TRBJ2-1|TRBV5-1|TRBD2
TGCGCCAGCAGCTTGGGGGGGACTAGCGGATACAATGAGCAGTTCTTC
CASSLGGTSGYNEQFF
>TRBJ1-2|TRBV6-6|NA
TGTGCCAGCAGTTCATATGCGGGAATGGGCTATGGCTACACCTTC
CASSSYAGMGYGYTF
>TRBJ1-2|TRBV3-1/TRBV3-2|NA
TGTGCCAGCAGCCAGGGGGCCCGGGGTGCTGGCTACACCTTC
CASSQGARGAGYTF
>TRBJ2-2|TRBV7-3|TRBD2
TGTGCCAGCAGCGCCAATAGCGGGGTGAACACCGGGGAGCTGTTTTTT
CASSANSGVNTGELFF
>TRBJ1-4|TRBV6-9|TRBD1
TGTGCCAGCCACCGGACAGGAGACGCAACTAATGAAAAACTGTTTTTT
CASHRTGDATNEKLFF
>TRBJ1-6|TRBV27|NA
TGTGCCAGCAAAACAGGGTATAATTCACCCCTCCACTTT
CASKTGYNSPLHF
>TRBJ2-3|TRBV2|TRBD2
TGTGCCAGCAGTTTTTGGACTAGCGGGAGCACAGATACGCAGTATTTT
CASSFWTSGSTDTQYF
>TRBJ1-3|TRBV7-3|NA
TGTGCCAGCAGCCCGGGACCGTCTGGAAACACCATATATTTT
CASSPGPSGNTIYF
>TRBJ1-2|TRBV5-6|NA
TGTGCCAGCAGCTCGGGAAGGAACTATGGCTACACCTTC
CASSSGRNYGYTF
>TRBJ1-1|TRBV28|NA
TGTGCCAGCAGTTTATTCCGGGACAACACTGAAGCTTTCTTT
CASSLFRDNTEAFF
>TRBJ2-1|TRBV5-4|NA
TGTGCCAGCACGCTCCTAGGAGAGCAGTTCTTC
CASTLLGEQFF
>TRBJ2-1|TRBV19|TRBD2
TGTGCCAGTAGTGCCACTAGCGGGAGGGTGGGGGAGCAGTTCTTC
CASSATSGRVGEQFF
>TRBJ1-1|TRBV9|TRBD1
TGTGCCAGCAGCGCAGGGGACAGGGATACTGAAGCTTTCTTT
CASSAGDRDTEAFF
>TRBJ2-7|TRBV7-2|TRBD2
TGTGCCAGCAGCAAGAGCGGGGATAGCGGGAGATACTACGAGCAGTACTTC
CASSKSGDSGRYYEQYF
>TRBJ2-7|TRBV30|TRBD2
TGTGCCTGGAGTGTACGTGGCCGACTAGCGGGCTTCTACGAGCAGTACTTC
CAWSVRGRLAGFYEQYF